Listed below are T cell receptor beta chains from one sample, sequenced in a study of blood T cell repertoires in COVID-19. Clones were read by immunoSEQ multiplex PCR, and TCRdb kept only the in-frame ones, dropping some. Of about 300,000 clones listed, 85% to 90% are singletons. The specimen sequenced was peripheral blood. The source is a woman in her twenties or thirties with COVID-19, enrolled during active disease. Both conserved end residues are part of each CDR3. The D gene is left open where the match is weak. Rows may omit the clone size; those that give it use once, few, many or a size class.

clone size | J gene | V gene | D gene | CDR3 protein | CDR3 DNA
- | TRBJ2-5 | TRBV7-9 | - | CASTPTGTQETQYF | TGTGCCAGCACCCCAACAGGCACGCAAGAGACCCAGTACTTC
- | TRBJ1-2 | TRBV4-2 | - | CASSKGVQTANYGYTF | TGTGCCAGCAGCAAAGGGGTCCAGACAGCTAACTATGGCTACACCTTC
- | TRBJ1-2 | TRBV28 | - | CASRFDRTGNYGYTF | TGTGCCAGCAGATTCGACAGGACTGGAAACTATGGCTACACCTTC
- | TRBJ1-3 | TRBV11-2 | TRBD1 | CASSSRDRAGNTIYF | TGTGCCAGCAGCTCCCGGGACAGGGCTGGAAACACCATATATTTT
- | TRBJ2-1 | TRBV11-3 | TRBD2 | CASSSTIAGLGYEQFF | TGTGCCAGCAGCTCCACCATCGCGGGACTAGGGTATGAGCAGTTCTTC
once | TRBJ1-4 | TRBV5-1 | TRBD1 | CASSLGDSPREGEKLFF | TGCGCCAGCAGCTTGGGGGACAGCCCTCGCGAGGGTGAAAAACTGTTTTTT
- | TRBJ2-5 | TRBV6-5 | - | CASSSDRQETQYF | TGTGCCAGCAGTTCTGACAGACAAGAGACCCAGTACTTC
few | TRBJ2-2 | TRBV9 | TRBD2 | CASSVASGAPLGELFF | TGTGCCAGCAGCGTAGCGAGCGGGGCCCCGTTGGGGGAGCTGTTTTTT
- | TRBJ1-3 | TRBV3-1/TRBV3-2 | - | CASSQIGGHSGNTIYF | TGTGCCAGCAGCCAAATCGGAGGGCATTCTGGAAACACCATATATTTT
- | TRBJ1-1 | TRBV3-1/TRBV3-2 | TRBD1 | CASSPTGVEAFF | TGTGCCAGCAGCCCGACAGGGGTAGAAGCTTTCTTT
- | TRBJ1-3 | TRBV7-8 | TRBD1 | CASSLLPGTGGNTIYF | TGTGCCAGCAGCTTACTGCCCGGGACAGGGGGAAACACCATATATTTT
- | TRBJ2-5 | TRBV4-2 | - | CASSQDRSATQYF | TGTGCCAGCAGCCAAGACAGAAGCGCGACCCAGTACTTC
few | TRBJ1-2 | TRBV6-2/TRBV6-3 | TRBD1 | CASSRDRVDGYTF | TGTGCCAGCAGCAGGGACAGGGTCGATGGCTACACCTTC
- | TRBJ2-5 | TRBV6-2/TRBV6-3 | - | CASSPYYQETQYF | TGTGCCAGCAGTCCGTACTACCAAGAGACCCAGTACTTC
- | TRBJ1-1 | TRBV6-4 | - | CASTRVTEAFF | TGTGCCAGCACCAGGGTTACTGAAGCTTTCTTT
- | TRBJ2-2 | TRBV7-3 | - | CASSLSRDTGELFF | TGTGCCAGCAGCTTAAGTCGGGACACCGGGGAGCTGTTTTTT
- | TRBJ1-2 | TRBV5-1 | TRBD1 | CASSMGQGGRSGYTF | TGCGCCAGCAGCATGGGACAGGGGGGCCGATCTGGCTACACCTTC
- | TRBJ1-1 | TRBV6-1 | - | CASSENTLNTEAFF | TGTGCCAGCAGTGAAAACACGTTGAACACTGAAGCTTTCTTT
- | TRBJ2-7 | TRBV3-1/TRBV3-2 | TRBD2 | CASSQTSGGVEQYF | TGTGCCAGCAGCCAAACTAGCGGGGGCGTCGAGCAGTACTTC
- | TRBJ2-3 | TRBV11-3 | - | CASSLPGGTGADTQYF | TGTGCCAGCAGCCTGCCTGGGGGAACGGGGGCAGATACGCAGTATTTT
- | TRBJ1-5 | TRBV30 | - | CAWSRSNQPQHF | TGTGCCTGGAGCCGGAGCAATCAGCCCCAGCATTTT
- | TRBJ2-3 | TRBV10-2 | TRBD2 | CASGGGGETDTQYF | TGCGCCAGCGGGGGCGGGGGGGAGACAGATACGCAGTATTTT
- | TRBJ1-1 | TRBV2 | TRBD1 | CASSYRGRQGPEAFF | TGTGCCAGCAGTTATAGGGGCAGACAGGGGCCTGAAGCTTTCTTT
few | TRBJ1-3 | TRBV2 | - | CASSGPRGSGNTIYF | TGTGCCAGCAGTGGACCAAGGGGCTCTGGAAACACCATATATTTT
- | TRBJ2-5 | TRBV3-1/TRBV3-2 | - | CASSQAAVSYWYF | TGTGCCAGCAGCCAAGCCGCCGTAAGTTACTGGTACTTC
- | TRBJ2-3 | TRBV7-9 | TRBD2 | CASSSGLAVTDTQYF | TGTGCCAGCAGCTCGGGACTAGCGGTCACAGATACGCAGTATTTT
- | TRBJ2-3 | TRBV6-1 | TRBD1 | CASSEQGAWDTQYF | TGTGCCAGCAGTGAACAGGGGGCATGGGATACGCAGTATTTT
once | TRBJ1-1 | TRBV11-3 | - | CASSLGSGGGFTEAFF | TGTGCCAGCAGCCTGGGGTCCGGGGGAGGATTCACTGAAGCTTTCTTT
- | TRBJ1-1 | TRBV15 | - | CATSRSGRMNTEAFF | TGTGCCACCAGCAGATCTGGCAGGATGAACACTGAAGCTTTCTTT
once | TRBJ2-5 | TRBV6-1 | - | CASSEGLKETQYF | TGTGCCAGCAGTGAGGGACTGAAAGAGACCCAGTACTTC
- | TRBJ1-2 | TRBV21-1 | - | CASSPGQGEGGYTF | TGTGCCAGCAGCCCGGGACAGGGGGAAGGTGGCTACACCTTC
once | TRBJ2-3 | TRBV30 | - | CAWSKASIRKYF | TGTGCCTGGAGTAAGGCTAGCATTAGGAAGTATTTT
- | TRBJ2-2 | TRBV5-1 | - | CASSLVLDTGELFF | TGCGCCAGCAGCTTGGTTCTAGACACCGGGGAGCTGTTTTTT